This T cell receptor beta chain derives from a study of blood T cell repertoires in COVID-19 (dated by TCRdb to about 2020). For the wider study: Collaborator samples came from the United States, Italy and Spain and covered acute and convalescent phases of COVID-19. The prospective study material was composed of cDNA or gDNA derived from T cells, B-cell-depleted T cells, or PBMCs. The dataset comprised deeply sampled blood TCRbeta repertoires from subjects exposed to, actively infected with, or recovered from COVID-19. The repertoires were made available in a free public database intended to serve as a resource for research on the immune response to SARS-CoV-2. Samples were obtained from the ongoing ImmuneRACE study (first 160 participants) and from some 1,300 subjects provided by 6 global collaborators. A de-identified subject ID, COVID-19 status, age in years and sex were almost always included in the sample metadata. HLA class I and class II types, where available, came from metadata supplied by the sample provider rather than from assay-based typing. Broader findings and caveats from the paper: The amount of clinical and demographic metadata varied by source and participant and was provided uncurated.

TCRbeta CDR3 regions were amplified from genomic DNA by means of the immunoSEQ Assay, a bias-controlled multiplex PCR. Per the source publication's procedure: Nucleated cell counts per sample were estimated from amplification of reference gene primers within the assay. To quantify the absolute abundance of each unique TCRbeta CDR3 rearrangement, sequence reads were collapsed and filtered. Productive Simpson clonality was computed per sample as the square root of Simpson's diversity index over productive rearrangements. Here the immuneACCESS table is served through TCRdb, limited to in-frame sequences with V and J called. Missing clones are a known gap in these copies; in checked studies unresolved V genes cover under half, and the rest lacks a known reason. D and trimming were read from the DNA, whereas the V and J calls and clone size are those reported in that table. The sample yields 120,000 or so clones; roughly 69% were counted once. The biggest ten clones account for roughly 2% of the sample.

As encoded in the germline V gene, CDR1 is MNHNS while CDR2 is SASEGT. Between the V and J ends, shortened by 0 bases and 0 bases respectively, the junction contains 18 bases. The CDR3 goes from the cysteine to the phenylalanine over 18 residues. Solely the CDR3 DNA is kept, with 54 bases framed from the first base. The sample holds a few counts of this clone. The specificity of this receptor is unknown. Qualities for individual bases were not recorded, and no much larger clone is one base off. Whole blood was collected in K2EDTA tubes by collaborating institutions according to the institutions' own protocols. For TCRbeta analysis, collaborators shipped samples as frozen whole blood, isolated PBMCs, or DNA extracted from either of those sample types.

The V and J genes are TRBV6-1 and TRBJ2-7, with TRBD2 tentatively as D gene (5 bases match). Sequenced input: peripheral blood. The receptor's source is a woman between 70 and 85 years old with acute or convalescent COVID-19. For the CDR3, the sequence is CASSEAGVGVGSSYEQYF. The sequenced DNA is TGTGCCAGCAGTGAAGCTGGGGTCGGGGTCGGAAGCTCCTACGAGCAGTACTTC.